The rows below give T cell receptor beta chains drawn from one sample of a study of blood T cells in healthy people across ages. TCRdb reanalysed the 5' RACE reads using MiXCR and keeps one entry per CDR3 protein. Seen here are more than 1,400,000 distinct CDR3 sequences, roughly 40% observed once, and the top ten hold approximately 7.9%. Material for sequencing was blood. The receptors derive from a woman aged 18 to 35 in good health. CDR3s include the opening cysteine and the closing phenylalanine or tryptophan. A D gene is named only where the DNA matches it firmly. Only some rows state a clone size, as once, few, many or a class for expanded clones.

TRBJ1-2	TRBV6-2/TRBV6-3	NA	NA	TGTGCCAGCAGCTCCAGTAATTACTATAGCTACACCTTC	CASSSSNYYSYTF
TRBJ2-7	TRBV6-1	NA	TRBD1	TGTGCCAGCAGTGACGGGACAGGGTTAAACGAGCAGTACTTC	CASSDGTGLNEQYF
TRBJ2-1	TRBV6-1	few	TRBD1	TGTGCCAGCAGTAAGACAGGGGACCCCTACAATGAGCAGTTCTTC	CASSKTGDPYNEQFF
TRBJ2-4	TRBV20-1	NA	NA	TGCAGTGCTAGACCAGATCTAGCCAAAAACATTCAGTACTTC	CSARPDLAKNIQYF
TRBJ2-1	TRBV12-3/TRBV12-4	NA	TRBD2	TGTGCCAGCAGTCCCGGGGGGGATGAGCAGTTCTTC	CASSPGGDEQFF
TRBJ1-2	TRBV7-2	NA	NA	TGTGCCAGCAGCTTAGGTCCCCCCCCCTATGGCTACACCTTC	CASSLGPPPYGYTF
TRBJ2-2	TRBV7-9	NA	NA	TGTGCCAGCAGCCGAGGGGGGTCGTTGACCGGGGAGCTGTTTTTT	CASSRGGSLTGELFF
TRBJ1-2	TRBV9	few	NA	TGTGCCAGCACTTCCGGTAACTATGGCTACACCTTC	CASTSGNYGYTF
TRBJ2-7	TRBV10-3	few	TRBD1	TGTGCCATCAGTGATCCCGGACAGGGCGAGCAGTACTTC	CAISDPGQGEQYF
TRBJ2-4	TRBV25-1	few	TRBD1	TGTGCCAGCAGTGACACGACAGGGGCAGGGATAGCCAAAAACATTCAGTACTTC	CASSDTTGAGIAKNIQYF
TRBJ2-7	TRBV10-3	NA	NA	TGTGCCATCAGTGAGTCTTTCCCCTACGAGCAGTACTTC	CAISESFPYEQYF
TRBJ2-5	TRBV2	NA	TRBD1	TGTGCCAGCAGTGAAGCGTTGGCCGGGACAGGGGGCACGAGGGAGCAGTACTTC	CASSEALAGTGGTREQYF
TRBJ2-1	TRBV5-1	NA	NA	TGCGCCAGCAGCTTGGGGACAGATTTCTCCTACAATGAGCAGTTCTTC	CASSLGTDFSYNEQFF
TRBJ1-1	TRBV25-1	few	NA	TGTGCCAGCAGTGAATCAGGATTGGGGGAGGGCACTGAAGCTTTCTTT	CASSESGLGEGTEAFF
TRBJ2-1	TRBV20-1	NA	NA	TGCAGTGCTACGAACGCGGATGAGCAGTTCTTC	CSATNADEQFF
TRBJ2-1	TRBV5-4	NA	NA	TGTGCCAGCAGCTTGAATGTGGAGAGCTCCTACAATGAGCAGTTCTTC	CASSLNVESSYNEQFF
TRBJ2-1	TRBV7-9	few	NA	TGTGCCAGCAGCCCCCCGGGACTGACCACTAATGAGCAGTTCTTC	CASSPPGLTTNEQFF
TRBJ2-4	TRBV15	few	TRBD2	TGTGCCACCAGCAGAGCTAGCGGGGGGGCCAAAAACATTCAGTACTTC	CATSRASGGAKNIQYF
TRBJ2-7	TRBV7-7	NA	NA	TGTGCTAGCAGCCCCAATTTGAACACGGGCGAGCAGTACTTC	CASSPNLNTGEQYF
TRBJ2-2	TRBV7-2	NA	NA	TGTGCCAGCAGCTTACTCGGACCGTTAGTCACCGGGGAGCTGTTTTTT	CASSLLGPLVTGELFF
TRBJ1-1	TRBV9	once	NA	TGTGCCAGCAGCGCCGGGGGGGGTAGCACTGAAGCTTTCTTT	CASSAGGGSTEAFF
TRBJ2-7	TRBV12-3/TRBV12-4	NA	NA	TGTGCCAGCAGTTTTTACCGGGGTTCTCCGGTCTACGAGCAGTACTTC	CASSFYRGSPVYEQYF
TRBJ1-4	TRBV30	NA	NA	TGTGCCTGGAGTGTAACCGAAAAACTGTTTTTT	CAWSVTEKLFF
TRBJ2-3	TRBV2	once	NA	TGTGCCAGCAGTGACTCTCCGGATCGGGAAACAGATACGCAGTATTTT	CASSDSPDRETDTQYF
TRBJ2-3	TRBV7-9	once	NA	TGTGCCAGCTTTACGGGGGCTACAGATACGCAGTATTTT	CASFTGATDTQYF
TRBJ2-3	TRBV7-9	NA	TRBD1	TGTGCCAGCAGCCCCGGGACAGGGACTATTTCAGATACGCAGTATTTT	CASSPGTGTISDTQYF
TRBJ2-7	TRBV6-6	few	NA	TGTGCCAGCAGTCGCGGGGCACTCTACGAGCAGTACTTC	CASSRGALYEQYF
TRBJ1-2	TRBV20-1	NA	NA	TGCAGTGCTAGAGCCCAGAACTATGGCTACACCTTC	CSARAQNYGYTF
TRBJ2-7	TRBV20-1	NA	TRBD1	TGCAGTCCAGGACAGGGTGGATACGAGCAGTACTTC	CSPGQGGYEQYF
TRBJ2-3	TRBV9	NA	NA	TGTGCCAGCAGCGGTTTTGAGGGGGGGCGGACAGATACGCAGTATTTT	CASSGFEGGRTDTQYF
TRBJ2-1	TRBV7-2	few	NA	TGTGCCAGCAGCACCTTTAATGAGCAGTTCTTC	CASSTFNEQFF
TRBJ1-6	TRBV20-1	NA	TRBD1	TGCAGTGCTCGCCCCGGACAGGTTAATTCACCCCTCCACTTT	CSARPGQVNSPLHF
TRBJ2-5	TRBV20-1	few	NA	TGCAGTGCTGCCCAGGGGATAGAGACCCAGTACTTC	CSAAQGIETQYF
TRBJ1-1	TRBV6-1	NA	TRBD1	TGTGCCAGCAGTGCAGGGGGTGCCACTGAAGCTTTCTTT	CASSAGGATEAFF
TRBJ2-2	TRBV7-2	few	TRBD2	TGTGCCAGCAGCCTACGGGGGGGGCCTCTATTCACCGGGGAGCTGTTTTTT	CASSLRGGPLFTGELFF
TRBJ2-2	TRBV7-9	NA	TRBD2	TGTGCCAGCAGACTAGCGCCAGTCAGAGCGAACACCGGGGAGCTGTTTTTT	CASRLAPVRANTGELFF
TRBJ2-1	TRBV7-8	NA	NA	TGTGCCAGCACCATACTTAGCAATGAGCAGTTCTTC	CASTILSNEQFF
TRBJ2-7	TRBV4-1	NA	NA	TGCGCCAGCAGCCGGACCCCGTCCAGCGTCTCCTACAATGAGCAGTACTTC	CASSRTPSSVSYNEQYF
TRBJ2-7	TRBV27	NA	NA	TGTGCCAGCAGTTTTTTCCATCTCGGTACGGATTCCTACAATGAGCAGTACTTC	CASSFFHLGTDSYNEQYF
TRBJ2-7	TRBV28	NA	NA	TGTGCCAGCAGTAACCCGGGACTTCCTGCCGAGCAGTACTTC	CASSNPGLPAEQYF
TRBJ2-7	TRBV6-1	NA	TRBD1	TGTGCCACCTGGGGGACAGGGTTACAGTACTTC	CATWGTGLQYF
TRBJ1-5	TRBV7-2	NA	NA	TGTGCCAGCAGCTTAGCGCCACTAAATCAGCCCCAGCATTTT	CASSLAPLNQPQHF
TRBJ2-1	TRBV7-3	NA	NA	TGTGCCAGCAGCTTAGGCTTATCGGGCAATGAGCAGTTCTTC	CASSLGLSGNEQFF
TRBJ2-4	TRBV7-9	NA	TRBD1	TGTGCCAGCAGCTTGGGAGGACAGGGGGCGCCTGAGCAGTACTTC	CASSLGGQGAPEQYF
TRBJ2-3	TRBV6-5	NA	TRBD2	TGTGCCAGCAGTTACCGAGCTAGCGGGGGGCGCACAGATACGCAGTATTTT	CASSYRASGGRTDTQYF
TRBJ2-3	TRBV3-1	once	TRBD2	TGTGCCAGCAGCCAGAGCGGGGGGGAAGATACGCAGTATTTT	CASSQSGGEDTQYF
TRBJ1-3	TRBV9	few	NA	TGTGCCAGCAGCCCGACGCCTAACTCTGGAAACACCATATATTTT	CASSPTPNSGNTIYF
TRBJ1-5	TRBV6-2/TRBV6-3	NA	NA	TGTGCCAGCAGATGGGACGGAGATCAGCCCCAGCATTTT	CASRWDGDQPQHF
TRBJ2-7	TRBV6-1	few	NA	TGTGCCAGCAGTGAATTTCGAGGGTCCAACGAGCAGTACTTC	CASSEFRGSNEQYF
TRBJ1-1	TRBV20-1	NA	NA	TGCAGTGCTAGGAGGTACACTGAAGCTTCCTTT	CSARRYTEASF